Listed below are T cell receptor beta chains from one sample, sequenced in a study of blood T cell repertoires in COVID-19. Assay: immunoSEQ multiplex PCR; the TCRdb copy retains only in-frame clones and omits some. This repertoire shows 150,000 to 200,000 clones, 75% to 90% found once; its top ten account for roughly 0.8%. Sequences were obtained from PBMCs or T cells enriched from blood (not recorded which). The source of these receptors is a woman aged 18 to 35 who had recovered from COVID-19. The CDR3 runs from the conserved cysteine through the conserved F or W. A D gene is named only where the DNA matches it firmly. Where a row states a size, it is once, few, many or the class of an expanded clone; other rows omit it.

D	J	size	V	DNA	CDR3
-	TRBJ2-5	-	TRBV4-3	TGCGCCAGCAGCCGCTCGGGGGCCCAGTACTTC	CASSRSGAQYF
TRBD1	TRBJ2-7	-	TRBV7-2	TGTGCCAGCAGCCTCGACAGGGGTTCCTACGAGCAGTACTTC	CASSLDRGSYEQYF
TRBD1	TRBJ2-3	-	TRBV10-3	TGTGCCATCAGTGGGGGACAGGGCACAAGAGATACGCAGTATTTT	CAISGGQGTRDTQYF
TRBD2	TRBJ2-1	-	TRBV11-2	TGTGCCAGCAGCCCCACTAGCGGGAGGGTATCCGAGCAGTTCTTC	CASSPTSGRVSEQFF
-	TRBJ1-5	few	TRBV28	TGTGCCAGCAGTCCCCCAGGCGGGCAGCCCCAGCATTTT	CASSPPGGQPQHF
-	TRBJ2-1	once	TRBV3-1/TRBV3-2	TGTGCCAGCAGCCATTACCTGAGCTCCTACAATGAGCAGTTCTTC	CASSHYLSSYNEQFF
TRBD1	TRBJ2-7	once	TRBV4-3	TGCGCCAGCAGCCAAGAGGGGACAGGGACCTACGAGCAGTACTTC	CASSQEGTGTYEQYF
-	TRBJ2-7	-	TRBV11-1	TGTGCCAGCAGCTTAAGTGCGGATCCATACGAGCAGTACTTC	CASSLSADPYEQYF
TRBD1	TRBJ2-6	-	TRBV5-1	TGCGCCAGCAGCTCCGACAGGGTCCCTGGGGCCAACGTCCTGACTTTC	CASSSDRVPGANVLTF
TRBD1	TRBJ1-1	few	TRBV6-5	TGTGCCAGCATTGGACAGGTCGACACTGAAGCTTTCTTT	CASIGQVDTEAFF
TRBD1	TRBJ2-7	-	TRBV29-1	TGCAGCGTCCAAACAGGGGGCGAGCAGTACTTC	CSVQTGGEQYF
TRBD1	TRBJ2-3	-	TRBV27	TGTGCCAGCAGTCGCCGGGACAGCCCTTTTAGCACAGATACGCAGTATTTT	CASSRRDSPFSTDTQYF
-	TRBJ2-7	-	TRBV5-1	TGCGCCAGCAGCGTATTCTCTAGCCCTCTGGGATCCTACGAGCAGTACTTC	CASSVFSSPLGSYEQYF
TRBD2	TRBJ2-3	-	TRBV12-5	TGTGCTAGTGGTTTGGGGGAGGGCCGGCGCACAGATACGCAGTATTTT	CASGLGEGRRTDTQYF
-	TRBJ1-1	-	TRBV2	TGTGCCAGCAGTATTCGTAACCGGGGAAGAGAAGCTTTCTTT	CASSIRNRGREAFF
-	TRBJ2-1	once	TRBV6-2/TRBV6-3	TGTGCCAGCAACCCTACAGGGTACAATGAGCAGTTCTTC	CASNPTGYNEQFF
-	TRBJ2-7	-	TRBV5-5	TGTGCCAGCAGCCACGCCGGCTACGAGCAGTACTTC	CASSHAGYEQYF
TRBD1	TRBJ2-5	once	TRBV7-9	TGTGCCAGCAGCTTAGATGCCCAGGGGGCAGAGACCCAGTACTTC	CASSLDAQGAETQYF
TRBD1	TRBJ1-6	-	TRBV6-5	TGTGCCAGCAGTTACTCACAGGGGGCCGATTCACCCCTCCACTTT	CASSYSQGADSPLHF
-	TRBJ2-7	-	TRBV28	TGTGCCAGCAGCCCCGGGGTGGCGAAGACCTACGAGCAGTACTTC	CASSPGVAKTYEQYF
-	TRBJ1-1	-	TRBV27	TGTGCCAGCAGTTTATCCCCCGGGGGGAACACTGAAGCTTTCTTT	CASSLSPGGNTEAFF
-	TRBJ1-2	once	TRBV4-1	TGCGCCAGCAGCCAAGGGATGCGGACAGATGGCTACACCTTC	CASSQGMRTDGYTF
TRBD1	TRBJ1-4	-	TRBV7-2	TGTGCCAGCAGCTTAGTATCGGACAGGGTGAATGAAAAACTGTTTTTT	CASSLVSDRVNEKLFF
TRBD2	TRBJ2-7	-	TRBV2	TGTGCCAGCATCCTGCGGAGACTAGCGGGAGTTGAGTCCTACGAGCAGTACTTC	CASILRRLAGVESYEQYF
-	TRBJ1-1	-	TRBV6-2/TRBV6-3	TGTGCCAGCAGTCCAACCTCTGGAGGGTGGGACACTGAAGCTTTCTTT	CASSPTSGGWDTEAFF
TRBD2	TRBJ2-2	-	TRBV3-1/TRBV3-2	TGTGCCAGCAGCCCCCACGGACTAGCGGCCCCCGGGGAGCTGTTTTTT	CASSPHGLAAPGELFF
TRBD1	TRBJ2-7	-	TRBV11-3	TGTGCCAGCAGCCTCGGACAGGGAGCCTACGAGCAGTACTTC	CASSLGQGAYEQYF
-	TRBJ2-7	-	TRBV28	TGTGCCAGCAGCGCCCCCCAGGGCTCTTCCTACGAGCAGTACTTC	CASSAPQGSSYEQYF
TRBD1	TRBJ2-1	-	TRBV27	TGTGCCAGCAGCTCGTCGATCACAGGGGCCCTTGTCAATGAGCAGTTCTTC	CASSSSITGALVNEQFF
-	TRBJ2-5	-	TRBV3-1/TRBV3-2	TGTGCCAGCAGCCTCTTAACAGATACCCAGTACTTC	CASSLLTDTQYF
TRBD2	TRBJ2-7	-	TRBV14	TGTGCCAGCAGCCAAGTATCGTTTCTAGCGGGAGACCACGAGCAGTACTTC	CASSQVSFLAGDHEQYF
TRBD2	TRBJ2-7	-	TRBV6-5	TGTGCCAGCAGTCCCTCTAGCGGACTCTACGAGCAGTACTTC	CASSPSSGLYEQYF
TRBD2	TRBJ2-3	-	TRBV5-6	TGTGCCAGCAGCTTAAGAGCGGGAGGTTACTCAGATACGCAGTATTTT	CASSLRAGGYSDTQYF
-	TRBJ2-3	-	TRBV28	TGTGCCAGCAGTCTAGGCGGCAGCTACACAGATACGCAGTATTTT	CASSLGGSYTDTQYF
TRBD1	TRBJ1-2	-	TRBV9	TGTGCCAGCAGCAGGGGGGACAGGCCCTATGGCTACACCTTC	CASSRGDRPYGYTF
-	TRBJ1-6	-	TRBV19	TGTGCCAGTAGACAAAGGGGATCCTATAATTCACCCCTCCACTTT	CASRQRGSYNSPLHF
-	TRBJ2-7	-	TRBV28	TGTGCCAGCAGTTTATCCCCGAGCAGAGTAGCGGAACCCTACGAGCAGTACTTC	CASSLSPSRVAEPYEQYF
-	TRBJ2-1	few	TRBV4-1	TGCGCCAGCAGCCAAGATGTCGGTGGCAATGAGCAGTTCTTC	CASSQDVGGNEQFF
-	TRBJ1-1	few	TRBV6-5	TGTGCCAGCAGCAGAACAGGGAACACTGAAGCTTTCTTT	CASSRTGNTEAFF
TRBD1	TRBJ2-7	-	TRBV27	TGTGCCAGCAGTCTCGGACAGGGGGCCCAATACGAGCAGTACTTC	CASSLGQGAQYEQYF
TRBD1	TRBJ2-5	-	TRBV28	TGTGCCAGCAGTTTCGAAGACAGGGGGACCCAGTACTTC	CASSFEDRGTQYF
TRBD1	TRBJ1-5	-	TRBV28	TGTGCCAGCAGAAATACAGGGGGCAATCAGCCCCAGCATTTT	CASRNTGGNQPQHF
TRBD1	TRBJ1-5	-	TRBV30	TGTGCCTGGAGAGCCACAGGGGGCGGGAGCAATCAGCCCCAGCATTTT	CAWRATGGGSNQPQHF
TRBD1	TRBJ2-1	-	TRBV4-1	TGCGCCAGCAGCCAAGAGGGGTGGGACAGGACAAATGAGCAGTTCTTC	CASSQEGWDRTNEQFF
TRBD1	TRBJ2-7	-	TRBV7-9	TGTGCCAGCAGCTTAGGGGACAGATACTACGAGCAGTACTTC	CASSLGDRYYEQYF
TRBD2	TRBJ2-7	few	TRBV15	TGTGCCACCAGCAGAGACTCCCCGGGCGGGAGGGCCTTCTACGAGCAGTACTTC	CATSRDSPGGRAFYEQYF
-	TRBJ1-5	-	TRBV12-3/TRBV12-4	TGTGCCAGCAGTTTCGATCAGCCCCAGCATTTT	CASSFDQPQHF
TRBD1	TRBJ2-2	-	TRBV10-1	TGCGCCAGCAGTGGCCCGGGACAGGGGATTACCGGGGAGCTGTTTTTT	CASSGPGQGITGELFF
TRBD1	TRBJ1-4	-	TRBV7-2	TGTGCCAGCAGCTTAAACAGGGGGCGTGAGGAAAAACTGTTTTTT	CASSLNRGREEKLFF
TRBD1	TRBJ2-3	-	TRBV7-3	TGTGCCAGCAGCTTCGGGACAGCTAGCACAGATACGCAGTATTTT	CASSFGTASTDTQYF
-	TRBJ2-1	-	TRBV6-2/TRBV6-3	TGTGCCAGCAGTTTAGAGGGCGCGGTCAATGAGCAGTTCTTC	CASSLEGAVNEQFF
-	TRBJ2-1	-	TRBV27	TGTGCCAGCAGTCATTACAATGAGCAGTTCTTC	CASSHYNEQFF